This passage covers 25 T cell receptor beta chains from one sample sequenced in a study of T cell responses to AZD1222 COVID-19 vaccine. The assay was immunoSEQ multiplex PCR, and TCRdb's table has in-frame clones only and misses some. The data hold about 110,000 clones, with approximately 90% observed a single time. The specimen comprised peripheral blood, sampled 28 days after the second AZD1222 dose. These receptors came from an adult who received the AZD1222 COVID-19 vaccine.

The chain uses TRBV10-3 and TRBJ1-3; maybe TRBD1 (6 bases). V dropped 7 bases and J dropped 3 bases, with 16 bases sitting between them. The CDR3 is 15 amino acids. Germline-derived CDR1 and CDR2 are ENHRY and SYGVKD. The CDR3 nucleotides are TGTGCCATCAACTCGGACAGAACGGGTGGAAACACCATATATTTT. It is translated as CAINSDRTGGNTIYF.

The chain joins TRBV4-1 to TRBJ2-6, with D perhaps assigned TRBD1 or TRBD2 (5 bases each). Trimming removed 4 bases at V and 0 bases at J, with 13 bases between. Germline V gene lookup returns CDR1 MGHRA and CDR2 YSYEKL. The CDR3 runs to 17 residues. The CDR3 nucleotides read TGCGCCAGCAGCCCCGGGACGTCGAGCTCTGGGGCCAACGTCCTGACTTTC. This codes for CASSPGTSSSGANVLTF.

The chain couples TRBV10-3 to TRBJ2-1, with TRBD2 identical over 14 bases. Looked up from germline, CDR1 is ENHRY and CDR2 is SYGVKD. The trim removed 5 bases at V and 8 bases at J, leaving 5 bases unmatched. This CDR3 contains 15 residues. In DNA, the CDR3 is TGTGCCATCAGTAAGACTAGCGGGGGGGCCTATGAGCAGTTCTTC. Translated, it gives CAISKTSGGAYEQFF.

The CDR3 loop is CASSFRGGNEQFF. The CDR3 region has the DNA TGTGCCAGCTCTTTTAGGGGGGGAAATGAGCAGTTCTTC. The chain joins TRBV18 to TRBJ2-1, with D perhaps matching TRBD2 (7 bases). The germline V gene has CDR1 KGHSH and CDR2 LQKENI. The CDR3 loop spans 13 amino acids. Trimming pared 6 bases from V and 7 bases from J, leaving 13 bases between.

This rearrangement joins TRBV12-3 or TRBV12-4 to TRBJ2-1; D is unclear. The V end lost 8 bases, the J end lost 1 base, and 3 bases lay between the germline ends. This CDR3 contains 11 residues. The CDR3: CASRSYNEQFF. The DNA for the CDR3 is TGTGCCAGCCGGTCCTACAATGAGCAGTTCTTC.

The rearrangement uses TRBV9 and TRBJ1-1; 12 nucleotides match TRBD1. Trimming cost V 4 bases and J 6 bases; bases outside gene matches: 7. Germline V gene sequence: CDR1 SGDLS, CDR2 YYNGEE. This CDR3 contains 15 residues. CDR3 amino acids: CASSSKGQGAAEAFF. CDR3 nucleotide sequence: TGTGCCAGCAGCTCCAAGGGACAGGGGGCAGCTGAAGCTTTCTTT.

V is TRBV11-2 and J is TRBJ2-1; TRBD1 matches at 10 bases. In germline, CDR1 is SGHAT, CDR2 FQNNGV. This CDR3 spans 18 amino acids. V lost 1 base and J lost 7; bases outside the gene matches: 13. CDR3 in DNA: TGTGCCAGCAGCTTAGTCGGGACAGGGGCCCCAAACCAAAATGAGCAGTTCTTC. This gives the protein CASSLVGTGAPNQNEQFF.

This clone was picked up one time. CDR3 sequence reads: CASSYELMGGEKLFF. Written as DNA, the CDR3 is TGTGCCAGCAGTTACGAGCTTATGGGGGGTGAAAAACTGTTTTTT. V usage is TRBV6-5 and J usage is TRBJ1-4; D possibly corresponds to TRBD1 (5 bases). V lost 2 bases, J lost 7 bases, and 14 bases lay in between. This CDR3 region has 15 residues. The V gene's germline CDR1 is MNHEY and CDR2 SVGAGI.

The V and J genes are TRBV18 and TRBJ1-5, with 10 positions matching TRBD1. With V trimmed by 3 bases and J by 11 bases, 10 bases remained unmatched. CDR1 is KGHSH and CDR2 is LQKENI in the germline V gene. The CDR3 length is 15 residues. CDR3 sequence: CASSPGQGVGWAQHF. CDR3 coding DNA: TGTGCCAGCTCACCTGGACAGGGGGTCGGATGGGCCCAGCATTTT.

The chain couples TRBV19 to TRBJ2-5; D gene unclear. Germline values: CDR1 LNHDA, CDR2 SQIVND (reference sequence). The V end lost 4 bases, the J end lost 7 bases, and 10 bases lay between the germline ends. The CDR3 length is 12 residues. The CDR3, as DNA: TGTGCCAGTAGTACTAGTTCGGGGACCCAGTACTTC. Amino acid sequence: CASSTSSGTQYF.

The chain employs TRBV11-3 and TRBJ1-1; TRBD1 aligns across 7 bases. Looked up from germline, CDR1 is SGHNT and CDR2 is YENEEA. This CDR3 has 15 amino acids. With 1 base clipped from V and 1 base from J, the junction kept 3 bases outside the gene matches. CDR3 nucleotide sequence: TGTGCCAGCAGCTTAGGACAGGGAACGAACACTGAAGCTTTCTTT. Its translation is CASSLGQGTNTEAFF.

This chain uses TRBV24-1 with TRBJ2-3, with no clear D. This CDR3 comprises 12 residues. In germline, CDR1 is KGHDR, CDR2 SFDVKD. The ends were cut back, 3 bases at V and 9 bases at J, with 9 bases in the middle. CDR3 protein: CATSDPVNTQYF. In DNA form, the CDR3 reads TGTGCCACCAGTGATCCTGTAAACACGCAGTATTTT.

The chain couples TRBV5-1 to TRBJ2-5; D is perhaps TRBD1 (7 bases). CDR1 is SGHRS and CDR2 is YFSETQ in the germline V gene. The CDR3 contains 13 residues. The germline V and J ends were trimmed by 4 bases and 5 bases, with 12 bases remaining between them. The CDR3 coding sequence is TGCGCCAGCAGCACCAGGGGGAGGGAGACCCAGTACTTC. Translation: CASSTRGRETQYF.

The chain couples TRBV5-1 to TRBJ1-1; 7 nucleotides line up with TRBD1. The CDR3 covers 14 residues. Germline V lookup: CDR1 SGHRS, CDR2 YFSETQ. V lost 3 bases and J lost 1; bases outside the gene matches: 3. This CDR3 is CASSSGTANTEAFF. Written as DNA, the CDR3 is TGCGCCAGCAGCTCCGGGACAGCGAACACTGAAGCTTTCTTT.

The V call is TRBV9, the J call TRBJ2-5, with D possibly TRBD2 on 5 matching bases. The V and J ends lost 0 bases and 2 bases respectively, with 11 bases between them. The CDR3 runs to 15 residues. The germline V gene has CDR1 SGDLS and CDR2 YYNGEE. Written as DNA, the CDR3 is TGTGCCAGCAGCGTAGGAGGGATTCCTCAAGAGACCCAGTACTTC. Encoded protein: CASSVGGIPQETQYF.

This chain connects TRBV2 to TRBJ1-2; D may be TRBD1 (5 bases). The CDR3 loop spans 14 amino acids. CDR1 SNHLY and CDR2 FYNNEI come from the germline V gene. The germline V and J ends were trimmed by 8 bases and 5 bases, with 18 bases remaining between them. The chain's CDR3 is CASRGKGWEYGYTF. DNA for the CDR3: TGTGCCAGCCGGGGGAAGGGGTGGGAATATGGCTACACCTTC.

In this sample, this clone turned up once. The chain employs TRBV9 and TRBJ1-1; D ambiguous. CDR3 length equals 13 residues. V lost 1 base and J 1 base, leaving 5 bases between the germline ends. Germline V gene lookup returns CDR1 SGDLS and CDR2 YYNGEE. The CDR3 region is CASSVRENTEAFF. Written as DNA, the CDR3 is TGTGCCAGCAGCGTAAGGGAGAACACTGAAGCTTTCTTT.

This clone was counted only a few times. The genes are TRBV7-6 and TRBJ2-7, with TRBD2 matching over 8 bases. This CDR3 has 16 residues. The germline gives CDR1 SGHVS, CDR2 FNYEAQ. V trimming: 4 bases; J trimming: 6 bases; junction bases outside the gene matches: 14. DNA of the CDR3: TGTGCCAGCAGCTCTCAGGACGGGGGGGATCCCATCGAGCAGTACTTC. This encodes CASSSQDGGDPIEQYF.

The chain joins TRBV3-1 (or the pseudogene TRBV3-2) to TRBJ2-2; tentative D call: TRBD2 (5 bases). Germline CDR1 and CDR2: LGHDT and YNNKEL (reference sequence). The germline V and J ends were trimmed by 0 bases and 8 bases, with 13 bases remaining between them. The CDR3 spans 15 residues. The DNA of the CDR3 is TGTGCCAGCAGCCAAGATTGGGCAAGGAGGGGGGAGCTGTTTTTT. It translates to CASSQDWARRGELFF.

This chain joins TRBV10-3 and TRBJ1-1; 10 nucleotides line up with TRBD1. Germline CDR1 and CDR2: ENHRY and SYGVKD. This CDR3 has 14 residues. Unmatched junction bases numbered 6, after V lost 6 bases and J lost 5 bases. CDR3 amino acids: CAISRGQGGTEAFF. CDR3 bases: TGTGCCATCAGCAGAGGACAGGGGGGAACTGAAGCTTTCTTT.

The chain carries TRBV28 and TRBJ1-6; 7 bases are a match to TRBD1. V dropped 10 bases and J dropped 10; count of bases not matched to a gene: 13. Germline lookup yields CDR1 MDHEN and CDR2 SYDVKM. This CDR3 has 14 residues. CDR3 sequence (DNA): TGTGCCACCCACCCGCCCCCAGGGGGATCACCCCTCCACTTT. This sequence encodes CATHPPPGGSPLHF.

V is TRBV19 and J is TRBJ2-2; a weak D match, TRBD1 (6 bases). V was shortened by 1 base and J by 5 bases, with 11 bases between the two germline ends. The CDR3 contains 15 residues. Looked up from germline, CDR1 is LNHDA and CDR2 is SQIVND (reference sequence). CDR3 loop: CASSIGSGVTGELFF. CDR3 in DNA: TGTGCCAGTAGTATAGGGTCAGGGGTAACCGGGGAGCTGTTTTTT.

The J gene is TRBJ1-1, the V gene TRBV5-6, with D uncertain. Germline assignment: CDR1 SGHDT and CDR2 YYEEEE. CDR3 size: 14 residues. V lost 6 bases to trimming and J lost 1 base, with 13 bases between them. CDR3 loop: CASNQDGSNTEAFF. The CDR3 region has the DNA TGTGCCAGCAACCAGGACGGATCGAACACTGAAGCTTTCTTT.

The chain uses TRBV10-3 and TRBJ1-1; tentative D call: TRBD1 (6 bases). Germline V CDR1 and CDR2: ENHRY, SYGVKD. The CDR3 length is 16 residues. Trimming pared 9 bases from V and 2 bases from J, leaving 22 bases between. This chain's CDR3 is CAIIRGTRNPNTEAFF. CDR3 DNA sequence: TGTGCCATTATCAGGGGAACCCGCAACCCTAACACTGAAGCTTTCTTT.

J is TRBJ2-4 and V is TRBV11-2; possible D gene TRBD1, 6 bases. This CDR3 comprises 19 residues. Germline assignment: CDR1 SGHAT and CDR2 FQNNGV. Trimming cost V 0 bases and J 0 bases, with 18 bases left between them. The CDR3 nucleotides read TGTGCCAGCAGCTTAGAACGGACGGCCAGGGGTCTAGCCAAAAACATTCAGTACTTC. Residues: CASSLERTARGLAKNIQYF.